This T cell receptor beta chain was profiled in a study of cytomegalovirus exposure and HLA in healthy donors (dated by TCRdb to the late 2010s). A note on the overall study: An earlier analysis of roughly 630 of the donors reported 250 to 300 Gb of sequence data and some 120 million unique TCR beta sequences from some 180 million T cells. Approximately 300 gigabases of sequencing data and 78 million or so unique TCR sequences were included in an early release covering over 600 HLA-typed donors. Among the roughly 400 genotyped donors, approximately 81% belonged to the genetic ancestry cluster associated with self-reported Caucasian donors. The study was designed to test whether signatures of past pathogen exposure could be identified by cataloging public T cell receptors. The T cell repertoires of under 750 subjects were profiled by immunosequencing and related to cytomegalovirus serostatus. Along with the approximately 600-subject first cohort, a separate validation cohort of around 120 different subjects was used. High-throughput TCR immunosequencing, statistical association of individual TCRs with disease status, and machine learning were combined to predict cytomegalovirus infection status. In a later analysis, previously published TCR beta repertoires from several hundred donors were re-analyzed and high-resolution HLA genotyping was added so that TCR occurrence patterns could be studied. Rather than using new phenotypic data, the later analysis identified candidate immune exposures from TCR beta sequences and from how often those sequences occurred across donors. In an earlier analysis of more than 550 of the donors, high-throughput TCR beta sequencing was used to judge whether each TCR beta V gene segment behaved as functional or pseudogenic. Donor age, sex, ethnicity and CMV serostatus were compiled together with the repertoire data. A later genetic analysis took genome-wide SNP genotypes for about 65% of the 666 donors and used that subset as a discovery cohort. Every discovery cohort repertoire had been produced on one sequencing platform. Both class I and class II loci were covered by HLA typing, at four-digit resolution. The number of typed donors differed by locus: about 620-640 for A, B, C, DRB1 and DQB1; some 500 for DQA1; about 600 for DPA1; and around 470 for DPB1. Several DR-DQ haplotypes were handled as single units for association and clustering because linkage in the cohort was strong. On average, 235,054 unique TCR beta nucleotide sequences were sequenced per donor among roughly 430 genotyped donors of the cohort, with about 19% of those sequences being non-productive.

As to this clone: Its antigen is still unknown. No per-base quality is available; no much larger clone lies one base away.

Including cysteine and phenylalanine, the CDR3 has 15 amino acids. The only DNA kept is the CDR3, 45 bases in frame from the first base. Compared with germline, V lacks 6 bases and J lacks 0 bases; bases without a gene match: 8. As encoded in the germline V gene, CDR1 is SGHDT while CDR2 is YYEEEE. Receptors were amplified or captured by the immunoSEQ multiplex PCR assay. A mixture of 60 forward primers for TCR Vbeta segments and 13 reverse primers for TCR Jbeta segments was used in the multiplex PCR. The CDR3 region of rearranged TCR beta genes was amplified from genomic DNA by a multiplex PCR assay. The amplified TCR beta libraries were sequenced on the Illumina HiSeq System as 87-base-pair reads. In the authors' own workflow: A later analysis counted 65 million to 90 million unique TCR beta chains across the 640 or so repertoires, and some 12 million of these chains were shared by at least two donors. To remove PCR and sequencing errors, raw reads were error-corrected and collapsed into unique sequences using a nearest-neighbor algorithm that merged closely related sequences. To assign V, D and J gene segments, CDR3 sequences were aligned to IMGT reference sequences. For a sequence to be retained, a match of at least six nucleotides to both a V gene segment and a J gene segment was required. A rearrangement was called productive if the CDR3 had no stop codons and remained in frame with V and J, and every other rearrangement was called non-productive. Following IMGT convention, CDR3 was defined as the stretch from the second conserved V-encoded cysteine up to the conserved J-encoded phenylalanine. In an earlier analysis of around 640 of the donors, sequences lacking an unambiguous match to a single V gene segment were excluded. In an earlier analysis of 450 to 700 of the donors, V segments were called functional above 56.7% productive rearrangements and were called segregating when the between-donor standard deviation exceeded 5%. To diagnose cytomegalovirus status from the catalog of TCR beta chain sequences, a statistical classification framework was built. V and J gene assignment, in a later analysis, came from comparing TCR nucleotide sequences with IMGT/GENE-DB human TR gene sequences. Using the TCRdist pipeline, a later analysis assigned CDR3 sequences along with most-parsimonious VDJ recombination scenarios. A later analysis defined each TCR beta chain by its CDR3 amino acid sequence plus V-gene family, and excluded reads lacking a unique V-gene family. To address suspected cross-contamination and a sequencing artifact, a later analysis removed 592 highly shared, low-generation-probability nucleotide sequences. In a later analysis, a clonal expansion index was calculated for each public chain from normalized within-repertoire ranks of inferred template counts. In a later analysis, generation probabilities were computed with a VDJ recombination model fitted to out-of-frame rearrangements, and the resulting probabilities were checked against IGoR. In a later analysis, hypergeometric tests were used to score TCR-TCR, TCR-HLA and TCR-CMV co-occurrence, with a repertoire-size bias correction applied to TCR pairs. False discovery rates were estimated in a later analysis by permuting HLA or CMV assignments 20 times. In a later analysis, co-occurring TCRs were grouped using DBSCAN, with TCRdist sequence similarity added in when clustering inside HLA-allele-positive subsets. Co-occurrence clustering excluded repertoires with fewer than 30,000 or more than 120,000 public chains, plus five with anomalous nucleotide sharing. This immuneACCESS table, as held by TCRdb, lists in-frame sequences with V and J called but not all clones. Of the missing ones, under half trace to an unresolved V gene in checked studies; the others have no known cause. The DNA gave D and trimming, while V, J and clone size come from that table. The sample table holds some 130,000 clones, of which 75% to 85% were seen once. Approximately 0.99% of the sample is in the top ten clones.

The cohort comprised around 690 healthy bone marrow donors. Cohort members were all nominally healthy when sampled, although unrecorded immune exposures were likely present. The donor was CMV seronegative and belonged to the group of 350 or so seronegative cohort members. A peripheral blood sample was provided by each donor, and peripheral blood mononuclear cells were used for TCR beta sequencing. Genomic DNA was extracted from the blood cell samples with the Qiagen DNeasy Blood Extraction Kit. The paper as a whole reports these results and caveats: A group of highly shared sequence variants was considered likely to be a technical artifact of the sequencing pipeline. In vitro tests confirmed that a few of the cytomegalovirus-associated TCR beta chains recognize cytomegalovirus antigens. Immune exposure information for the cohort was limited to CMV serostatus. In a later analysis, TCR association rates were found to vary across HLA loci, with the most associated TCRs seen for DRB1 alleles and the fewest for HLA-C alleles. According to a later analysis, parvovirus B19, influenza, CMV and Epstein-Barr virus appeared linked to several top co-occurrence clusters. Assigning TCR associations to individual alleles was difficult when HLA alleles, especially DR and DQ, strongly co-occurred. Because the 87-base-pair reads could not distinguish some IMGT-functional V segments, including TRBV6-2 and TRBV6-3, those segments were excluded. The classifier was reported to diagnose cytomegalovirus status with high specificity and sensitivity in both the original cohort and the validation cohort. This cohort had only TCR beta chains sequenced, and the lack of alpha or paired-chain data limited which features could be detected. Linkage disequilibrium might explain the correlated functional status among segregating V segments, but an unknown experimental factor could not be excluded. A later analysis found that most CMV-associated TCR beta chains appeared HLA-restricted, with HLA associations seemingly driven largely by CMV exposure. Because counts were too low, approximately 15 rarely observed V segments, including chromosome 9 orphons, were excluded from the earlier analysis of a few hundred of the donors. Sequencing depth was assumed to be roughly uniform across donors in the presence/absence analyses, though that assumption may not hold. Compared with equally common non-associated chains, HLA-associated TCR beta chains in a later analysis were more clonally expanded and had lower generation probabilities. In an earlier analysis of roughly 560 of the donors, most TCR beta V segments were observed in productive rearrangements about 90% or about 30% of the time, broadly matching IMGT annotations. Because some donors lacked HLA typing at each locus, the association tests relied only on the typed subset. According to a later genetic analysis, donors in an Asian-associated ancestry cluster had fewer N-insertions in productive TCRs than the approximately 690-donor mean. A later analysis associated 15,000 to 20,000 TCR beta sequences with specific HLA alleles at a false discovery rate of 0.05. Across donors, most TCR sequences were observed very rarely, whereas some public TCRs were present in many individuals. A further reported finding was that TCR beta sequences accurately predicted the HLA-A and HLA-B alleles for most subjects in the first cohort. A later genetic analysis associated a missense DCLRE1C variant with V-gene and J-gene trimming of TCR beta chains, and an independent cohort replicated the association. The study listed approximately 160 TCR beta chains as associated with cytomegalovirus. The authors suggested that the approach could potentially be generalized to other disease states and immunological phenotypes.

The sequenced material came from PBMCs. This chain is built from TRBV5-6 and TRBJ2-5; the junction holds 7 bases that match TRBD1. The sequence derives from a male donor in good health and CMV-seronegative. The CDR3 loop reads CASNGNRGYQETQYF. The sequence in DNA is TGTGCCAGCAACGGGAACAGGGGCTACCAAGAGACCCAGTACTTC.